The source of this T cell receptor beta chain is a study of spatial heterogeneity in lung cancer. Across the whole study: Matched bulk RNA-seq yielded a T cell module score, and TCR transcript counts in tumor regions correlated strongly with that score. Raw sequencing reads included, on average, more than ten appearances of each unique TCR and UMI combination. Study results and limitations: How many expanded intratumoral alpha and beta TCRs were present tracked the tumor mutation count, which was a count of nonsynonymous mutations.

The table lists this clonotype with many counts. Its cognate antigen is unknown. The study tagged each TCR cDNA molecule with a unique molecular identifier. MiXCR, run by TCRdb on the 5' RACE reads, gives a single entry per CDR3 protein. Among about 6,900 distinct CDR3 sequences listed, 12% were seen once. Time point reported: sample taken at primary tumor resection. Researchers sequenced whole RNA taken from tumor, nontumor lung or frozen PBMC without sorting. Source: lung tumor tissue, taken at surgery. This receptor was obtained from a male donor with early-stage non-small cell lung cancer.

This CDR3 reads CASSQDPRTRREQFF. In DNA form, the CDR3 reads TGTGCCAGCAGCCAAGATCCCCGCACTAGACGTGAGCAGTTCTTC. The rearrangement uses TRBV4-2 and TRBJ2-1; D perhaps matches TRBD2 (5 bases). This CDR3 is built from 15 residues. Per the germline V gene, CDR1 is LGHNA and CDR2 is YNFKEQ. With 0 bases removed from V and 9 bases from J, the gap between germline ends came to 15 bases.